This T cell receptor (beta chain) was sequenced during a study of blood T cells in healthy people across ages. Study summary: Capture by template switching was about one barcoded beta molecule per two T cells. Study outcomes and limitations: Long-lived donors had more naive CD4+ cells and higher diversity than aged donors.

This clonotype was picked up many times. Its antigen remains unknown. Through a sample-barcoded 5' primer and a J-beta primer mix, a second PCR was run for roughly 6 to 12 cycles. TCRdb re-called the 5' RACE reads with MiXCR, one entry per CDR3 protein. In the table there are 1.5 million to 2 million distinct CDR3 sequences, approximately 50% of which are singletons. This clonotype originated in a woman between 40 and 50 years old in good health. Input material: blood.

CDR3 loop: CASSLGLASSYEQYF. CDR3 coding DNA: TGCGCCAGCAGCCTGGGACTAGCGAGCTCCTACGAGCAGTACTTC. The rearrangement links TRBV5-1 to TRBJ2-7; 10 bases match TRBD2. This CDR3 spans 15 amino acids. The junction had 4 bases not matched to a gene; V was cut back by 4 bases and J by 0 bases. Germline V gene sequence: CDR1 SGHRS, CDR2 YFSETQ.